The clone carrying this T cell receptor (beta chain) was observed a few times. Its antigen is not identified. The sample comes from a study of identical twins. Study conclusions and caveats: Partial confounding of zero-insertion analyses by invariant MAIT and iNKT cells was possible.

Germline V CDR1 and CDR2: KGHDR, SFDVKD. This CDR3 has 14 residues. Trimming removed 4 bases at V and 3 bases at J, with 8 bases between. Template switching created a universal primer site, and the cDNA included unique molecular identifiers. TCRdb reanalysed the 5' RACE reads using MiXCR and keeps one entry per CDR3 protein. In the table there are under 900,000 distinct CDR3 sequences, 9% to 15% of which are singletons. The sample also formed part of further work on yellow fever vaccine responses in identical twins.

Source material: PBMCs. The sequence came from a woman aged 18 to 35 in good health. This chain uses TRBV24-1 with TRBJ2-2, with D unresolved. DNA of the CDR3: TGTGCCACCAGTGACCTCAGGTACACCGGGGAGCTGTTTTTT. Its translation: CATSDLRYTGELFF.